This T cell receptor (beta chain) was obtained from a study of cytomegalovirus exposure and HLA in healthy donors. PCR employed 60 Vbeta and 13 Jbeta primers. TCRdb's copy holds only in-frame clones and misses some; the assay was immunoSEQ multiplex PCR. The sample carries tens of thousands of clones, 65% to 85% recorded once. This clone showed up just a few times. The receptor comes from a woman aged 25-40 years in good health and CMV-seronegative. Material: PBMCs.

CDR3 coding DNA: TGCGCCAGCAGCTTGGCGGCACGGGTTGGAGGTAACACTGAAGCTTTCTTT. Protein: CASSLAARVGGNTEAFF. The chain is built from TRBV5-1 and TRBJ1-1; D uncertain. V was trimmed by 0 bases and J by 2 bases, leaving 17 bases between them. Germline loops: CDR1 SGHRS, CDR2 YFSETQ. The CDR3 loop spans 17 amino acids.